This T cell receptor (beta chain) was observed in a study of CD8+CD57+ T cells in acquired aplastic anemia. About the research overall: Sorted CD4+ and CD8+ cells yielded DNA averaging approximately 3.5 ug. Whole-study results and caveats: The number of CD8+ CDR3 sequences shared by patients and controls was twenty-nine.

This clonotype was recorded at least ten times. Its specificity is unknown. Genomic DNA constituted the template upon which TCR beta VDJ and CDR3 profiling was performed. TCRdb recomputed calls from the reads with MiXCR, one row per CDR3 protein. Here the sample spans some 280,000 distinct CDR3 sequences, around three fifths being singletons. Germline-derived CDR1 and CDR2 are LNHDA and SQIVND (reference sequence). The V end lost 7 bases, the J end lost 0 bases, and 9 bases lay between the germline ends. This CDR3 has 13 amino acids. The receptor was derived from a human donor with severe aplastic anemia or a healthy control (not recorded which). The chain has TRBV19 and TRBJ1-1; no definite D call. The specimen sequenced was sorted CD4+, CD8+, or CD8+CD57+ T cells (not recorded which) from PBMCs. The CDR3 DNA follows: TGTGCCAGTAAAGGGTACATGAACACTGAAGCTTTCTTT. Amino acid sequence: CASKGYMNTEAFF.